What follows are 3 T cell receptor beta chains derived from one specimen sequenced in a study of blood T cell repertoires in COVID-19. The assay was immunoSEQ multiplex PCR, and TCRdb's table has in-frame clones only and misses some. The data hold approximately 170,000 clones, with 70% to 90% observed a single time. The sample taken for sequencing was peripheral blood. Receptor source: an elderly woman with COVID-19, enrolled during active disease.

This chain joins TRBV2 and TRBJ1-5, with 7 bases identical to TRBD1. Unmatched junction bases numbered 4, after V lost 4 bases and J lost 1 base. The CDR3 spans 15 residues. Per germline, CDR1 SNHLY and CDR2 FYNNEI. The CDR3 sequence: CASSGDSGSNQPQHF. As DNA, the CDR3 is TGTGCCAGCAGTGGGGACAGCGGCAGCAATCAGCCCCAGCATTTT.

This chain connects TRBV2 to TRBJ1-6; maybe TRBD1 (5 bases). The CDR3 has 14 amino acids. The V gene lost 10 bases and the J gene lost 5 bases, with 15 bases spanning the gap. Germline V gene sequence: CDR1 SNHLY, CDR2 FYNNEI. The CDR3 DNA sequence: TGTGCCACGGGAGGGGCAGCAAATAATTCACCCCTCCACTTT. Residues: CATGGAANNSPLHF.

This clone is a singleton in its sample. The rearrangement links TRBV2 to TRBJ2-1; 10 bases map to TRBD2. With V trimmed by 6 bases and J by 6 bases, 8 bases remained unmatched. From germline, CDR1 is SNHLY and CDR2 FYNNEI. The length of the CDR3 is 15 residues. Written as DNA, the CDR3 is TGTGCCAGCAGGGAGACTAGCGGGTGGACCAATGAGCAGTTCTTC. Its protein product is CASRETSGWTNEQFF.